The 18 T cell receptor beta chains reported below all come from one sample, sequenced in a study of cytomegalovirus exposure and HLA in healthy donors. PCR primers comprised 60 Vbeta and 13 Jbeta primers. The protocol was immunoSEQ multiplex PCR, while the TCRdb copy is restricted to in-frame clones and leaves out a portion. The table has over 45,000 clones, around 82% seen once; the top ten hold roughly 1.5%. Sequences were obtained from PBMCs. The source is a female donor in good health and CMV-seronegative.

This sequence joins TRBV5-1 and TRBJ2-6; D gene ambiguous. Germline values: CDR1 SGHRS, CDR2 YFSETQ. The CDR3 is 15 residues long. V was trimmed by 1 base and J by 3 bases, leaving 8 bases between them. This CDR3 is CASSLSFLGANVLTF. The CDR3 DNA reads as TGCGCCAGCAGCTTGTCCTTCCTTGGGGCCAACGTCCTGACTTTC. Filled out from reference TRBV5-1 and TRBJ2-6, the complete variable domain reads KAGVTQTPRYLIKTRGQQVTLSCSPISGHRSVSWYQQTPGQGLQFLFEYFSETQRNKGNFPGRFSGRQFSNSRSEMNVSTLELGDSALYLCASSLSFLGANVLTFGAGSRLTVL.

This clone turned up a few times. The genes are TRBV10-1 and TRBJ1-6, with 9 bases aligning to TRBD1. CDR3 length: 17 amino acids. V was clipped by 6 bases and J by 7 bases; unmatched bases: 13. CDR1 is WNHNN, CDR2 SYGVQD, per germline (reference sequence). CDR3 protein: CASREGERTGENSPLHF. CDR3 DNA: TGCGCCAGCAGGGAGGGGGAGAGGACAGGGGAGAATTCACCCCTCCACTTT.

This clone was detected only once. The CDR3 sequence is CASSGTSGSNGELFF. CDR3 nucleotides: TGTGCCAGCAGTGGGACTAGCGGTTCTAACGGGGAGCTGTTTTTT. The genes are TRBV2 and TRBJ2-2; TRBD2 matches at 10 bases. Unmatched junction bases numbered 6, after V lost 4 bases and J lost 7 bases. This CDR3 has 15 amino acids. Germline V gives CDR1 SNHLY, CDR2 FYNNEI.

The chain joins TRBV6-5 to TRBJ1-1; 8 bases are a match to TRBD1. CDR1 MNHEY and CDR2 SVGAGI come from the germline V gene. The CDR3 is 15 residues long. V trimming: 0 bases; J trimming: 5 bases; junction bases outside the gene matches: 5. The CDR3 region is CASSYSTGAVTEAFF. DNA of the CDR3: TGTGCCAGCAGTTACTCGACAGGGGCTGTAACTGAAGCTTTCTTT.

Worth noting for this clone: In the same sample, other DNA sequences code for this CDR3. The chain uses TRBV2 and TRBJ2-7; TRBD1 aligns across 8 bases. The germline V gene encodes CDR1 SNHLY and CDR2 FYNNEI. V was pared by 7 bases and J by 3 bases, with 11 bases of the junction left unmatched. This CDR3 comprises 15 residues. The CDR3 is CASTGRGQGSYEQYF. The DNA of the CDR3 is TGTGCCAGCACCGGCCGCGGACAGGGAAGCTACGAGCAGTACTTC.

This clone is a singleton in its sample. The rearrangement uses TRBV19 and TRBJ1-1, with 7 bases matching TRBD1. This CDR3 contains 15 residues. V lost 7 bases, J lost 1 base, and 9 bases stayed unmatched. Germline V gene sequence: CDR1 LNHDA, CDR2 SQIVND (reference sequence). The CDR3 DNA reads TGTGCCAGTAATTCGGGGGACAGAAGGAACACTGAAGCTTTCTTT. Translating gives CASNSGDRRNTEAFF.

CDR3 DNA: TGTGCCAGTAGTATAGTGGCGGGGGCGACGTACCAAGAGACCCAGTACTTC. Translating gives CASSIVAGATYQETQYF. The chain couples TRBV19 to TRBJ2-5; a possible D gene is TRBD2 (7 bases). Trimming cost V 1 base and J 0 bases, with 15 bases left between them. CDR1 and CDR2 from the germline V gene are LNHDA and SQIVND (reference sequence). The CDR3 is 17 residues long.

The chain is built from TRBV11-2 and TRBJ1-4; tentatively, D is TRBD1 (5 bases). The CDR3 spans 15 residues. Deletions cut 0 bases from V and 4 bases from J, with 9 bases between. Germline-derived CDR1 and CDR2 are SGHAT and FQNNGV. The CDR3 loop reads CASSLDLGVNEKLFF. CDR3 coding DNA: TGTGCCAGCAGCTTAGATCTAGGGGTTAATGAAAAACTGTTTTTT. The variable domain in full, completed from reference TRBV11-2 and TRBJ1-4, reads EAGVAQSPRYKIIEKRQSVAFWCNPISGHATLYWYQQILGQGPKLLIQFQNNGVVDDSQLPKDRFSAERLKGVDSTLKIQPAKLEDSAVYLCASSLDLGVNEKLFFGSGTQLSVL.

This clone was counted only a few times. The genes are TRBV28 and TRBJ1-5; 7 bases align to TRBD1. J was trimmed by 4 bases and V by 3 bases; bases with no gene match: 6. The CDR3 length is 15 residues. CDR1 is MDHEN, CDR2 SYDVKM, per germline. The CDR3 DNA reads TGTGCCAGCAGTTTTACAGGGGCCCTGAATCAGCCCCAGCATTTT. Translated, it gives CASSFTGALNQPQHF. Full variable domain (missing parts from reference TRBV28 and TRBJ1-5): DVKVTQSSRYLVKRTGEKVFLECVQDMDHENMFWYRQDPGLGLRLIYFSYDVKMKEKGDIPEGYSVSREKKERFSLILESASTNQTSMYLCASSFTGALNQPQHFGDGTRLSIL.

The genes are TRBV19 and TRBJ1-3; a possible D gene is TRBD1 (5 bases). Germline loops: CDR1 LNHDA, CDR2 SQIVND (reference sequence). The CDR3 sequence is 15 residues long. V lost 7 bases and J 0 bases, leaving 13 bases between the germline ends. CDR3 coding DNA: TGTGCCAGTACCCCGCCGGGGGACTCTGGAAACACCATATATTTT. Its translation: CASTPPGDSGNTIYF.

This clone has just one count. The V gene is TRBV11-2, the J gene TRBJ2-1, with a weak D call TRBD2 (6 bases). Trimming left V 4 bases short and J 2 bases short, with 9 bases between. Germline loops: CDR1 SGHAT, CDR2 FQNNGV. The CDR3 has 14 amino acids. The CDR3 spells CASSSSVPYNEQFF. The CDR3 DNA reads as TGTGCCAGCAGCTCTAGCGTCCCCTACAATGAGCAGTTCTTC.

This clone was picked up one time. The CDR3 loop is CASSLTGNGYTF. CDR3 nucleotide sequence: TGTGCCAGCAGTTTGACGGGGAATGGCTACACCTTC. This sequence joins TRBV27 and TRBJ1-2, with unresolved D. The ends were cut back, 3 bases at V and 6 bases at J, with 8 bases in the middle. This CDR3 has 12 amino acids. Germline CDR1 reads MNHEY; CDR2 reads SMNVEV (reference sequence).

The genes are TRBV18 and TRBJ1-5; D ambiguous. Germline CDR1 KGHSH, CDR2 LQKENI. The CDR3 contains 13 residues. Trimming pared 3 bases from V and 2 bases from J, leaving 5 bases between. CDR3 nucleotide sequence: TGTGCCAGCTCACCGGGCGGCAATCAGCCCCAGCATTTT. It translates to CASSPGGNQPQHF.

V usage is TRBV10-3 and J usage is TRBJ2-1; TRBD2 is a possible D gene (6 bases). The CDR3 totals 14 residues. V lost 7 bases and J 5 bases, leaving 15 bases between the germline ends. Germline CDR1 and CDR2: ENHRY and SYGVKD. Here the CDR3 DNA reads TGTGCCATCACCCCATCGGGACTGGACAATGAGCAGTTCTTC. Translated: CAITPSGLDNEQFF.

CDR3 residues: CASSELGGSSAYEQYF. CDR3 coding DNA: TGTGCCAGCAGTGAATTGGGAGGGTCCTCCGCCTACGAGCAGTACTTC. The chain is built from TRBV25-1 and TRBJ2-7; 7 bases are a match to TRBD2. The CDR3 spans 16 residues. Germline V CDR1 and CDR2: MGHDK, SYGVNS. The ends lost 1 base at V and 2 bases at J; junction bases unmatched: 8.

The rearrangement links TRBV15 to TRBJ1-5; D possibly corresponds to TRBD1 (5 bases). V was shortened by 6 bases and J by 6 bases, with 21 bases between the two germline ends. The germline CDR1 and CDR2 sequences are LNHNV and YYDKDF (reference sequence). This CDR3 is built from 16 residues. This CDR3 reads CATSPSGRGDGQPQHF. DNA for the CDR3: TGTGCCACCAGTCCGTCGGGTCGGGGGGATGGTCAGCCCCAGCATTTT.

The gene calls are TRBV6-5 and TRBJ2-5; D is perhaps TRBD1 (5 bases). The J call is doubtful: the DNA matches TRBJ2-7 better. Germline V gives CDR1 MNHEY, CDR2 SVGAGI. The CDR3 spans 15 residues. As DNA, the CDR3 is TGTGCCAGCAGTCCAGTCGACAGTAGCTCCTACGAGCAGTACTTC. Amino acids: CASSPVDSSSYEQYF.

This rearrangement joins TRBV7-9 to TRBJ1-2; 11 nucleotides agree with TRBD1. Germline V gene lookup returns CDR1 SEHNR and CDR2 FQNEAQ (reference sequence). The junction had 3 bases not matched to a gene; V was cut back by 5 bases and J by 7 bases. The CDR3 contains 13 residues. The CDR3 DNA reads TGTGCCAGCAGCCGGACAGGGGGCTCTGGCTACACCTTC. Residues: CASSRTGGSGYTF. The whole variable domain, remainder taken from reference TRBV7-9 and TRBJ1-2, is DTGVSQNPRHKITKRGQNVTFRCDPISEHNRLYWYRQTLGQGPEFLTYFQNEAQLEKSRLLSDRFSAERPKGSFSTLEIQRTEQGDSAMYLCASSRTGGSGYTFGSGTRLTVV.